This T cell receptor beta chain was sequenced in a study of cytomegalovirus exposure and HLA in healthy donors. The germline V gene encodes CDR1 SGHVS and CDR2 FQNEAQ. The CDR3 is 18 amino acids. The V gene end was trimmed by 1 base and the J gene end by 5 bases; junction bases not matched to a gene: 9. Primers included in the PCR were 60 Vbeta and 13 Jbeta primers. Generated by immunoSEQ multiplex PCR, the TCRdb table keeps only in-frame clones and is missing some. The sample yields fewer than 150,000 clones, over 75% seen once. The sample taken for sequencing was PBMCs. This chain joins TRBV7-8 and TRBJ2-2; TRBD2 matches at 11 bases. The TCR originated in a man aged 25 to 40 in good health. CDR3 amino acids: CASSLVSAASGRTGELFF. In DNA form, the CDR3 reads TGTGCCAGCAGCTTAGTATCGGCGGCTAGCGGGAGGACCGGGGAGCTGTTTTTT.